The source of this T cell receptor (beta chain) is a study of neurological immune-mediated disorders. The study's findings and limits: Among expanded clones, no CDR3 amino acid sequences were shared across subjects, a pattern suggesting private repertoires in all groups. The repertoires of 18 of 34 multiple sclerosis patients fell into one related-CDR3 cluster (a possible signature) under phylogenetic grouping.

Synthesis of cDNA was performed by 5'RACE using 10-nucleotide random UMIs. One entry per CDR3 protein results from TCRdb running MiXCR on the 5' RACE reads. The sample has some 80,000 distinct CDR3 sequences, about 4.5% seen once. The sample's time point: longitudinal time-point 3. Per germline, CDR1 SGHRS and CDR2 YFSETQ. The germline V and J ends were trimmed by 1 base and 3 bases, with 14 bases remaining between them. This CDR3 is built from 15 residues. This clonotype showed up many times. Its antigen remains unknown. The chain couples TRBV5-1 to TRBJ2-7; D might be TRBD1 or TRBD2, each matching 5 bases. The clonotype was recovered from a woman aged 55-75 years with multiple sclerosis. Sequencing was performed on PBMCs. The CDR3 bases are TGCGCCAGCAGCTTGCGTCTCGGGACCAACTACGAGCAGTACTTC. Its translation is CASSLRLGTNYEQYF.